This T cell receptor (beta chain) was retrieved from a study of cytomegalovirus exposure and HLA in healthy donors. Amplification used 60 Vbeta primers and 13 Jbeta primers. Produced via immunoSEQ multiplex PCR; TCRdb's table is partial and in-frame only. Here the sample spans over 60,000 clones, 60% to 85% being singletons. This clone showed up just once. This CDR3 region has 12 residues. Germline V gene lookup returns CDR1 SGHDN and CDR2 FVKESK. V lost 4 bases and J 11 bases, leaving 15 bases between the germline ends. The source of this sequence is a man between 65 and 80 years old in good health and CMV-seronegative. Sequenced sample: PBMCs. V usage is TRBV14 and J usage is TRBJ2-7, with a weak D call TRBD2 (6 bases). CDR3 amino acids: CASSPGFGGEYF. The CDR3, as DNA: TGTGCCAGCAGCCCTGGATTCGGCGGGGAGTACTTC.